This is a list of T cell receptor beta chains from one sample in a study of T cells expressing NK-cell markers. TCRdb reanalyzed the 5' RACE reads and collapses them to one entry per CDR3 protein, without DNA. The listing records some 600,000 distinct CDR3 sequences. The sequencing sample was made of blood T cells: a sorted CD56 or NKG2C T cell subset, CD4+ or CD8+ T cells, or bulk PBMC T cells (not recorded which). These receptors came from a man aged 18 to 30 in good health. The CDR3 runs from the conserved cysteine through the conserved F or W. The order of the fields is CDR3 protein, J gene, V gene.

CDR3: CASSLPGYGEQFF
J: TRBJ2-1
V: TRBV11-3

CDR3: CASSSAGVRTGELFF
J: TRBJ2-2
V: TRBV11-2

CDR3: CASSFRAGANVLTF
J: TRBJ2-6
V: TRBV5-1

CDR3: CASRVSSGTDTQYF
J: TRBJ2-3
V: TRBV6-5

CDR3: CASSLGRLGEAFF
J: TRBJ1-1
V: TRBV5-1

CDR3: CSLTGAGNQPQHF
J: TRBJ1-5
V: TRBV29-1

CDR3: CASSPARSPLHF
J: TRBJ1-6
V: TRBV12-3/TRBV12-4

CDR3: CASSHIGGSGGHTDTQYF
J: TRBJ2-3
V: TRBV5-1

CDR3: CASTSSRTANEKLFF
J: TRBJ1-4
V: TRBV27

CDR3: CASSLGEGFSEQYF
J: TRBJ2-7
V: TRBV7-6

CDR3: CASSEFIDYEQYF
J: TRBJ2-7
V: TRBV25-1

CDR3: CATSRVRPGEGGEQYF
J: TRBJ2-7
V: TRBV15

CDR3: CASRVIQGNQPQHF
J: TRBJ1-5
V: TRBV5-8

CDR3: CSVQTSGSSYNEQFF
J: TRBJ2-1
V: TRBV29-1

CDR3: CASSLVSRKPSTDTQYF
J: TRBJ2-3
V: TRBV7-2

CDR3: CASSLALGGDYEQYF
J: TRBJ2-7
V: TRBV5-1